This entry is about one TCR beta chain. Profiling relied on immunoSEQ multiplex PCR, and the TCRdb table lists in-frame clones only, not all of them. Here the sample spans around 2.1 million clones, 93% being singletons. The entry originates in a study of shared clonotypes between healthy human individuals. CD45RO negativity and positive selection for CCR7 defined naive CD8 cells, a population that excluded terminally differentiated effector memory CD45RA+ cells. Germline assignment: CDR1 SEHNR and CDR2 FQNEAQ (reference sequence). V gave up 0 bases and J gave up 2 bases, with 6 bases separating them. The CDR3 is 14 amino acids.

The V and J genes are TRBV7-9 and TRBJ2-3; D is unresolved. This TCR came from a man between 18 and 35 years old in good health. Some clones in this sample may be carry-over from other donors' samples. Specimen: naive CD8+ T cells from PBMCs. In DNA form, the CDR3 reads TGTGCCAGCAGCTTAGCGGATCACACAGATACGCAGTATTTT. It is translated as CASSLADHTDTQYF.